This T cell receptor beta chain is from a study of T cell repertoires in cytomegalovirus infection. Overall study: Matching HLA type, along with CMV infection, was indicated by public TCR beta signatures. Study observations and caveats: Identification of carriers of CMV plus the relevant HLA was achieved through cumulative public TCR beta family frequency.

This clonotype was recorded many times. No antigen is known for it. TCRdb called the reads again in MiXCR, with one record for every CDR3 protein. The table lists 200,000 to 250,000 distinct CDR3 sequences, over 20% of them singletons, with roughly 18% in the top ten. This receptor was obtained from a human donor in good health (CMV status not recorded). Some clones in this sample may be carry-over from other donors' samples. Sequenced material: CD8+ T cells from PBMCs.

The CDR3, as DNA: TGTGCCAGCAGCCAGGCAGGGGTCGATGAGCAGTTCTTC. Translation gives CASSQAGVDEQFF. The genes are TRBV7-9 and TRBJ2-1; the D gene is possibly TRBD1 (6 bases). Trimming removed 5 bases from V and 8 bases from J, with 13 bases in between. Per germline, CDR1 SEHNR and CDR2 FQNEAQ (reference sequence). The CDR3 is made up of 13 amino acids.